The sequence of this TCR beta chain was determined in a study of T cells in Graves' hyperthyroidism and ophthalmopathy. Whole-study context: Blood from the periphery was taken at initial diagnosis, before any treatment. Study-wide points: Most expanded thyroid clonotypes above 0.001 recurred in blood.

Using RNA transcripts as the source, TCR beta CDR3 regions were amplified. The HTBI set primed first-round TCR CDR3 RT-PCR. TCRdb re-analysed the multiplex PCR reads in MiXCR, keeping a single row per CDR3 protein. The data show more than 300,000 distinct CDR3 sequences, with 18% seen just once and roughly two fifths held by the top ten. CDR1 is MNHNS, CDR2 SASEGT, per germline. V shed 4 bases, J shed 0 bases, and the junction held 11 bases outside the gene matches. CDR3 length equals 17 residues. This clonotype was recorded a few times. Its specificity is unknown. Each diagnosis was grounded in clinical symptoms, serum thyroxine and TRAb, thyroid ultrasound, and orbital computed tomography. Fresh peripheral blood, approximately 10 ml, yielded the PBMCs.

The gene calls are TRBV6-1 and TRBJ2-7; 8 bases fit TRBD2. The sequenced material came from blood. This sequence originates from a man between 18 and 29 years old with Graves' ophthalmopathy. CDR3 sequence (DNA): TGTGCCAGCAGTGTTCCGCCCGTAGCGGGGAGCTCCTACGAGCAGTACTTC. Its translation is CASSVPPVAGSSYEQYF.